A single sample gave rise to the 23 T cell receptor beta chains below, sequenced in a study of patients and donors after allogeneic stem cell transplantation. TCRdb processed the RT-PCR reads anew with MiXCR; each CDR3 protein has one entry. The table includes around 170,000 distinct CDR3 sequences, roughly 22% detected once. Sequencing input: blood, either unsorted or a sorted T cell fraction (not recorded which). The receptors were gathered from a human donor who was either an allogeneic HSCT recipient or a stem cell or donor lymphocyte infusion donor (not recorded which). It is not recorded whose cells these are; they may come from a transplant donor.

Only a few counts were recorded for this clonotype. The V and J genes are TRBV4-3 and TRBJ1-6, with 7 bases fitting TRBD1. Trimming removed 4 bases from V and 6 bases from J; junction bases left unmatched: 9. The V gene's germline CDR1 is LGHNA and CDR2 YSLEER. The CDR3 has 16 residues. This chain's CDR3 is CASSPFGQEANSPLHF. Here the CDR3 DNA reads TGCGCCAGCAGCCCCTTCGGACAGGAGGCTAATTCACCCCTCCACTTT.

The rearrangement joins TRBV10-3 to TRBJ1-6; 7 bases line up with TRBD1. Germline V gives CDR1 ENHRY, CDR2 SYGVKD. V shed 2 bases and J 8 bases; nucleotides not matched to a gene: 9. The CDR3 runs 16 residues. The CDR3 protein is CAISEPSGQRDSPLHF. In DNA form, the CDR3 reads TGTGCCATCAGTGAGCCCTCGGGACAGCGAGATTCACCCCTCCACTTT.

The chain carries TRBV5-7 and TRBJ2-7, with D unclear. TRBV5-7 is an ORF; its function is uncertain. The CDR3 is 11 amino acids. V was clipped by 5 bases and J by 2 bases, with 5 bases between them. CDR3 region: CASRDTYEQYF. Here the CDR3 DNA reads TGTGCCAGCAGGGATACCTACGAGCAGTACTTC.

The chain uses TRBV12-3 or TRBV12-4 and TRBJ2-4, with unresolved D. Trimming stripped 6 bases from V and 8 bases from J, with 14 bases between. The CDR3 has 13 residues. The CDR3 is CASRLPGEDIQYF. The CDR3, as DNA: TGTGCCAGCAGACTACCTGGGGAAGACATTCAGTACTTC.

The chain has TRBV4-2 and TRBJ2-2; 7 positions match TRBD1. After removal of 1 base from V and 3 bases from J, the junction contained 5 bases not matched to a gene. CDR3 length: 16 residues. Germline assignment: CDR1 LGHNA and CDR2 YNFKEQ. The CDR3 reads CASSQGDRVDTGELFF. Written as DNA, the CDR3 is TGTGCCAGCAGCCAAGGTGACAGGGTCGACACCGGGGAGCTGTTTTTT.

This clonotype was seen more than once but under ten times. The rearrangement links TRBV6-1 to TRBJ1-2; D is uncertain. Deletions cut 2 bases from V and 4 bases from J, with 11 bases between. Germline V lookup: CDR1 MNHNS, CDR2 SASEGT. The CDR3 sequence is 14 residues long. In nucleotides, the CDR3 is TGTGCCAGCAGTGAAATCTCCGGGTTCTATGGCTACACCTTC. This translates into CASSEISGFYGYTF.

The gene calls are TRBV30 and TRBJ2-3; 7 positions match TRBD1. CDR3 size: 14 residues. The ends lost 1 base at V and 4 bases at J; junction bases unmatched: 5. Germline CDR1 and CDR2: GTSNPN and SVGIG (reference sequence). The CDR3 DNA sequence: TGTGCCTGGAGTGACCCGGGACAGTCAGATACGCAGTATTTT. It specifies CAWSDPGQSDTQYF.

This clonotype was counted ten times or more. The gene calls are TRBV7-9 and TRBJ1-1; 7 bases line up with TRBD1. Looked up from germline, CDR1 is SEHNR and CDR2 is FQNEAQ (reference sequence). The CDR3 length is 14 residues. The junction had 3 bases not matched to a gene; V was cut back by 1 base and J by 4 bases. Here the CDR3 DNA reads TGTGCCAGCAGCTTAGAGGCAGGGGGCACTGAAGCTTTCTTT. It encodes CASSLEAGGTEAFF.

This chain connects TRBV9 to TRBJ2-1, with TRBD2 matching over 9 bases. CDR3 length: 18 amino acids. J gave up 3 bases and V 0 bases, and 10 bases lay outside the gene matches. In germline, CDR1 is SGDLS, CDR2 YYNGEE. CDR3 DNA: TGTGCCAGCAGCGTAGAGGATAGCGGGAGTTACAGCTACAATGAGCAGTTCTTC. It encodes CASSVEDSGSYSYNEQFF.

This rearrangement joins TRBV2 to TRBJ1-1; D not certain. The germline V gene encodes CDR1 SNHLY and CDR2 FYNNEI. Trimming cost V 8 bases and J 7 bases, with 23 bases left between them. The CDR3 totals 15 residues. CDR3 residues: CASDSPGESWFEAFF. CDR3 nucleotides: TGTGCCAGCGATTCCCCTGGGGAGAGTTGGTTTGAAGCTTTCTTT.

This rearrangement joins TRBV6-2 or TRBV6-3 to TRBJ1-3; possible D gene TRBD1, 5 bases. The CDR3 is 13 residues long. CDR1 MNHEY and CDR2 SVGEGT come from the germline V gene. Between the trimmed V and J ends, which lost 6 bases and 3 bases, there was a span of 9 bases. The CDR3 loop is CASRRGGGNTIYF. Here the CDR3 DNA reads TGTGCCAGCAGGAGGGGAGGTGGAAACACCATATATTTT.

This clonotype occurred a few times. This chain uses TRBV5-1 with TRBJ1-6; 9 nucleotides align to TRBD1. CDR1 and CDR2 from the germline V gene are SGHRS and YFSETQ. V gave up 4 bases and J gave up 10 bases; unmatched junction bases: 9. The CDR3 covers 15 residues. The CDR3: CASSQDRGPLSPLHF. DNA of the CDR3: TGCGCCAGCAGCCAGGACAGGGGCCCCCTCTCACCCCTCCACTTT.

This clonotype was picked up a small number of times. The V call is TRBV12-3 or TRBV12-4, the J call TRBJ2-2; 9 nucleotides align to TRBD1. With V trimmed by 2 bases and J by 5 bases, 3 bases remained unmatched. This CDR3 has 15 residues. The CDR3 spells CASSLYRGRTGELFF. CDR3 DNA: TGTGCCAGCAGTTTATACAGGGGGCGTACCGGGGAGCTGTTTTTT.

The table lists this clonotype with a few counts. The J gene is TRBJ2-2, the V gene TRBV6-1; no clear D. CDR3 size: 14 residues. Germline V gene data show CDR1 as MNHNS and CDR2 as SASEGT. V shed 4 bases and J shed 4 bases, with 10 bases lying between them. CDR3: CASSAHQATGELFF. For the CDR3, the DNA is TGTGCCAGCAGTGCGCACCAGGCCACCGGGGAGCTGTTTTTT.

This clonotype was seen a handful of times. CDR3 nucleotide sequence: TGCAGCGTCCGTCCGCGGGAGCCCGACTACAATGAGCAGTTCTTC. It yields the protein CSVRPREPDYNEQFF. The chain is built from TRBV29-1 and TRBJ2-1, with 7 bases fitting TRBD2. Germline lookup yields CDR1 SQVTM and CDR2 ANQGSEA. The V gene end was trimmed by 6 bases and the J gene end by 3 bases; junction bases not matched to a gene: 11. CDR3 size: 15 residues.

This sequence joins TRBV20-1 and TRBJ2-7, with 10 bases identical to TRBD1. The CDR3 totals 17 residues. CDR1 is DFQATT, CDR2 SNEGSKA, per germline (reference sequence). The ends lost 3 bases at V and 0 bases at J; junction bases unmatched: 11. CDR3 region: CSARGRDRGTASYEQYF. The CDR3 DNA reads TGCAGTGCTAGGGGAAGGGACAGGGGTACAGCCTCCTACGAGCAGTACTTC.

The V and J genes are TRBV7-2 and TRBJ2-3, with 8 bases identical to TRBD2. With 5 bases clipped from V and 6 bases from J, the junction kept 10 bases outside the gene matches. The CDR3 spans 15 residues. Germline loops: CDR1 SGHTA, CDR2 FQGNSA. CDR3 DNA sequence: TGTGCCAGCAGCCCTCCGGGACTAGTATATGATACGCAGTATTTT. This codes for CASSPPGLVYDTQYF.

This clonotype has a handful of counts. The CDR3 reads CASSEYEDTEAFF. The CDR3 coding sequence is TGTGCCAGCAGTGAATATGAGGACACTGAAGCTTTCTTT. V is TRBV25-1 and J is TRBJ1-1; D is uncertain. This CDR3 is 13 amino acids long. Germline CDR1 and CDR2: MGHDK and SYGVNS. V gave up 0 bases and J gave up 3 bases, with 5 bases separating them.

About this clonotype itself: Relative to the germline gene, one junction end is altered; a read error may explain this. This chain connects TRBV7-7 to TRBJ2-6, with D perhaps being TRBD1 or TRBD2 (6 bases each). CDR1 is SSHAT, CDR2 FNYEAQ, per germline (reference sequence). The CDR3 totals 16 residues. This chain's CDR3 is CASSLTPGAGANVLTF. CDR3 in DNA: TGTGCTAGCAGCCTTACCCCGGGGGCCGGGGCCAACGTCCTGACTTTC.

In this sample, this clonotype turned up a few times. V gene TRBV12-3 or TRBV12-4 combines with J gene TRBJ1-5; tentatively, D is TRBD1 (5 bases). Deletions cut 5 bases from V and 3 bases from J, with 17 bases between. CDR3 length: 16 amino acids. The CDR3 region is CASSGIMGGLNQPQHF. CDR3 coding DNA: TGTGCCAGCAGTGGGATTATGGGGGGTCTCAATCAGCCCCAGCATTTT.

V usage is TRBV20-1 and J usage is TRBJ2-3; D gene uncertain. V was trimmed by 6 bases and J by 2 bases, leaving 24 bases between them. CDR1 and CDR2 from the germline V gene are DFQATT and SNEGSKA (reference sequence). This CDR3 is built from 17 residues. The CDR3: CSARPLGEAFFTDTQYF. The CDR3 nucleotides read TGCAGTGCAAGACCCTTGGGTGAAGCTTTTTTCACAGATACGCAGTATTTT.

This clonotype was detected many times. The chain links TRBV11-2 to TRBJ1-4; TRBD1 is a possible D gene (6 bases). This CDR3 comprises 19 residues. V shed 5 bases and J shed 0 bases, with 22 bases lying between them. Germline V gives CDR1 SGHAT, CDR2 FQNNGV. CDR3 amino acids: CASSPHRVWDRATNEKLFF. DNA for the CDR3: TGTGCCAGCAGCCCCCACAGGGTATGGGACCGCGCAACTAATGAAAAACTGTTTTTT.

V usage is TRBV29-1 and J usage is TRBJ1-2; D not resolved. V shed 4 bases and J shed 0 bases, with 9 bases lying between them. This CDR3 comprises 13 residues. Per germline, CDR1 SQVTM and CDR2 ANQGSEA. The CDR3 reads CSVGTLANYGYTF. The CDR3 DNA reads as TGCAGCGTTGGAACATTAGCTAACTATGGCTACACCTTC.